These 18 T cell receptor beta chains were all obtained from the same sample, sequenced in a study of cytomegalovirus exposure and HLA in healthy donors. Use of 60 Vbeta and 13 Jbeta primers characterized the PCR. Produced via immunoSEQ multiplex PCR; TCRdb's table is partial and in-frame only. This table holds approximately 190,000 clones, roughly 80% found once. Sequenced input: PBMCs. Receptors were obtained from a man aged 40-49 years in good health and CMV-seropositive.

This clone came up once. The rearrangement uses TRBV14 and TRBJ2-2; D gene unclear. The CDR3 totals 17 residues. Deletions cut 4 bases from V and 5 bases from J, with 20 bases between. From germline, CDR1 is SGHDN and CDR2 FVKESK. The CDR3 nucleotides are TGTGCCAGCAGCCCCTGGCCGCCCCAGAAGACTACCGGGGAGCTGTTTTTT. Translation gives CASSPWPPQKTTGELFF.

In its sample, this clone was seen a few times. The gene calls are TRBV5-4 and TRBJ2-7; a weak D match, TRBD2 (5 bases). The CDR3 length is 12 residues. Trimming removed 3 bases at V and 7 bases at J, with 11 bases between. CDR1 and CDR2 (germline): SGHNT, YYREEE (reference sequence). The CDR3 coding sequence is TGTGCCAGCAGCTCCCTATCGGGAGAGCAGTACTTC. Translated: CASSSLSGEQYF. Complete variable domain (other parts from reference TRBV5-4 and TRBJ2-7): ETGVTQSPTHLIKTRGQQVTLRCSSQSGHNTVSWYQQALGQGPQFIFQYYREEENGRGNFPPRFSGLQFPNYSSELNVNALELDDSALYLCASSSLSGEQYFGPGTRLTVT.

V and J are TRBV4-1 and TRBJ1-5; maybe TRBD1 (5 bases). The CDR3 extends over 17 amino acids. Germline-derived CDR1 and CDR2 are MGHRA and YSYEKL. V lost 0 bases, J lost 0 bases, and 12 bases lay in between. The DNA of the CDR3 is TGCGCCAGCAGCCAAGAGGCAGGGCCAATTAGCAATCAGCCCCAGCATTTT. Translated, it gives CASSQEAGPISNQPQHF.

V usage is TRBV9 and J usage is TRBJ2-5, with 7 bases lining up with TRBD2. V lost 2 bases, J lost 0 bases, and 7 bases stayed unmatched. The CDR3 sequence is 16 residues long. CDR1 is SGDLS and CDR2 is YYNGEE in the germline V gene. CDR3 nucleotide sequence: TGTGCCAGCAGCGTGGACTCGGGGGGACACCAAGAGACCCAGTACTTC. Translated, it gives CASSVDSGGHQETQYF.

The CDR3 loop is CASSLDTGDQETQYF. CDR3 bases: TGCGCCAGCAGCTTAGATACAGGCGACCAAGAGACCCAGTACTTC. The chain uses TRBV5-1 and TRBJ2-5; TRBD1 might be the D (5 bases). There are 15 residues in the CDR3. Germline V lookup: CDR1 SGHRS, CDR2 YFSETQ. V was shortened by 2 bases and J by 0 bases, with 11 bases between the two germline ends.

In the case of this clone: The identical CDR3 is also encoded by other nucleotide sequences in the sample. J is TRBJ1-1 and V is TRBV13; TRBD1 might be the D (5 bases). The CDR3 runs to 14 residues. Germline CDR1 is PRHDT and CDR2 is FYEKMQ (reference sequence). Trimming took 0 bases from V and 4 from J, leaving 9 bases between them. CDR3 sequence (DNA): TGTGCCAGCAGCTTAGGCCTCGGGGGCACTGAAGCTTTCTTT. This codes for CASSLGLGGTEAFF.

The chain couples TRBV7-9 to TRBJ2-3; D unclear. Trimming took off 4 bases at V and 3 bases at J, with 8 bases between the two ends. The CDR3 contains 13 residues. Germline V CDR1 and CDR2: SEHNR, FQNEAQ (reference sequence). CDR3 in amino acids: CASSSLVTDTQYF. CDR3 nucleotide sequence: TGTGCCAGCAGCTCACTTGTGACAGATACGCAGTATTTT.

CDR3 in DNA: TGCGCCAGCAGTAAAGCCGGGACACAGCAAGAGACCCAGTACTTC. Translated: CASSKAGTQQETQYF. V and J are TRBV23-1 and TRBJ2-5, with D perhaps TRBD1 (6 bases). TRBV23-1 is placed among ORFs of uncertain function. Deletions cut 5 bases from V and 2 bases from J, with 15 bases between. This CDR3 has 15 amino acids.

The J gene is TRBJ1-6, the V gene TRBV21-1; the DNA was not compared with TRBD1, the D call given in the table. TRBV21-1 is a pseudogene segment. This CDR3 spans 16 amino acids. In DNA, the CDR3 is TGTGCCAGCAGCACCACGGACCGAGTCCAGGGATCACCCCTCCACTTT. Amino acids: CASSTTDRVQGSPLHF.

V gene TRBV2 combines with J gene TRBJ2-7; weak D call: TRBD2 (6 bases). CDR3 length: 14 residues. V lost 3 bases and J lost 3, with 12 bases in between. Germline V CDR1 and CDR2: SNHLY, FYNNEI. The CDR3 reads CASSDSSGVYEQYF. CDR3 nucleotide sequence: TGTGCCAGCAGTGATAGTTCGGGGGTCTACGAGCAGTACTTC.

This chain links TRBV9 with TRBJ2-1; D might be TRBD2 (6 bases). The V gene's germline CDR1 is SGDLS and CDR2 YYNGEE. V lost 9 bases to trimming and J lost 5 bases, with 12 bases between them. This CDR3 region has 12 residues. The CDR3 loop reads CANLWRDNEQFF. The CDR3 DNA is TGTGCCAACTTATGGAGGGACAATGAGCAGTTCTTC.

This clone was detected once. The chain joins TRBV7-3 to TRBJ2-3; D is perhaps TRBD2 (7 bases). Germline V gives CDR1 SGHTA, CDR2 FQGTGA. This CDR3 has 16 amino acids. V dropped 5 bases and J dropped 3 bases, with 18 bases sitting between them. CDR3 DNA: TGTGCCAGCAGCGTGCTAGGGGGGGGCCCTACAGATACGCAGTATTTT. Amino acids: CASSVLGGGPTDTQYF.

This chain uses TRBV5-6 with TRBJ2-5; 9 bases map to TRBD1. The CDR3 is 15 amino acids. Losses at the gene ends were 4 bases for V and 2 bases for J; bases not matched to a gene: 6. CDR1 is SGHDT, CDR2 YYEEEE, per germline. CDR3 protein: CASSVGQGRQETQYF. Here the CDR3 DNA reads TGTGCCAGCAGCGTCGGACAGGGGCGGCAAGAGACCCAGTACTTC. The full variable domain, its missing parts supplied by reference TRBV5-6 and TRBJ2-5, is DAGVTQSPTHLIKTRGQQVTLRCSPKSGHDTVSWYQQALGQGPQFIFQYYEEEERQRGNFPDRFSGHQFPNYSSELNVNALLLGDSALYLCASSVGQGRQETQYFGPGTRLLVL.

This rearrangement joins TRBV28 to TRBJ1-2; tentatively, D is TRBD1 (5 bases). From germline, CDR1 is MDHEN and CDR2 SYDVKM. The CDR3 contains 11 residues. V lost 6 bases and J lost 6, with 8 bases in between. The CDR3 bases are TGTGCCAGCAGAGACAGCCATGGCTACACCTTC. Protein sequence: CASRDSHGYTF.

The CDR3 here is CASSLRLDFSTDTQYF. CDR3 nucleotides: TGTGCCAGCAGCTTAAGACTAGACTTTAGCACAGATACGCAGTATTTT. The chain uses TRBV7-9 and TRBJ2-3; possible D gene TRBD2, 6 bases. Germline V CDR1 and CDR2: SEHNR, FQNEAQ (reference sequence). CDR3 length: 16 residues. V shed 2 bases and J shed 0 bases, with 12 bases lying between them. The full variable domain, with the rest looked up from reference TRBV7-9 and TRBJ2-3, is DTGVSQNPRHKITKRGQNVTFRCDPISEHNRLYWYRQTLGQGPEFLTYFQNEAQLEKSRLLSDRFSAERPKGSFSTLEIQRTEQGDSAMYLCASSLRLDFSTDTQYFGPGTRLTVL.

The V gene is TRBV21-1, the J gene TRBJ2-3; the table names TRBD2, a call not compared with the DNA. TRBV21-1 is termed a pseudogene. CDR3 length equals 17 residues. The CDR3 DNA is TGTGCCAGCAGCAATGGTTACGGCGGGGACCTCGCAGATACGCAGTATTTT. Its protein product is CASSNGYGGDLADTQYF.

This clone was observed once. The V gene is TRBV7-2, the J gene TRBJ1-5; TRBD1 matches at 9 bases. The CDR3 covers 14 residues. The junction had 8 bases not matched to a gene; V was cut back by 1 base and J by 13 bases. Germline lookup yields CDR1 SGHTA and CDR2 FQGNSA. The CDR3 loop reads CASSLDPGQGSQHF. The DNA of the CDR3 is TGTGCCAGCAGCTTAGATCCGGGACAGGGAAGTCAGCATTTT.

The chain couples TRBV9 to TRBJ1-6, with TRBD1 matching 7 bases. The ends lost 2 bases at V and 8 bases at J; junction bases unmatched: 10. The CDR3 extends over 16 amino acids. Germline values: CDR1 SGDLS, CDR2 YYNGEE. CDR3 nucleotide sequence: TGTGCCAGCAGCGTTAGCGGAGGGGGCTTTGATTCACCCCTCCACTTT. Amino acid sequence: CASSVSGGGFDSPLHF.